What follows are 4 T cell receptor beta chains derived from one specimen sequenced in a study of cytomegalovirus exposure and HLA in healthy donors. The data were produced by immunoSEQ multiplex PCR, yet TCRdb's version contains in-frame clones alone and is incomplete. The repertoire holds 150,000 to 180,000 clones, with 75% to 90% as singletons. Sequencing used PBMCs. These receptor sequences come from a man between 18 and 29 years old in good health and CMV-seropositive.

V usage is TRBV7-6 and J usage is TRBJ1-5; possible D gene TRBD1, 6 bases. This CDR3 contains 15 residues. Trimming cost V 5 bases and J 2 bases, with 13 bases left between them. In germline, CDR1 is SGHVS, CDR2 FNYEAQ. The CDR3 loop reads CASSRGQSGNQPQHF. CDR3 nucleotide sequence: TGTGCCAGCAGCCGAGGACAGTCTGGCAATCAGCCCCAGCATTTT.

V and J are TRBV4-3 and TRBJ2-3; 9 nucleotides match TRBD2. From germline, CDR1 is LGHNA and CDR2 YSLEER. The junction had 5 bases not matched to a gene; V was cut back by 1 base and J by 3 bases. The CDR3 runs to 16 residues. The CDR3 region has the DNA TGCGCCAGCAGCCAAGGGCCTAGCGGGATAACAGATACGCAGTATTTT. It specifies CASSQGPSGITDTQYF.

V and J are TRBV15 and TRBJ2-1; a weak D match, TRBD2 (5 bases). With 6 bases removed from V and 0 bases from J, the gap between germline ends came to 9 bases. CDR1 and CDR2 (germline): LNHNV, YYDKDF (reference sequence). The CDR3 spans 14 residues. In nucleotides, the CDR3 is TGTGCCACCAGTGGAGGTTCCTCCTACAATGAGCAGTTCTTC. This gives the protein CATSGGSSYNEQFF.

The chain combines TRBV6-6 with TRBJ1-6, with D perhaps matching TRBD1 (5 bases). V dropped 6 bases and J dropped 5 bases, with 8 bases sitting between them. The CDR3 consists of 13 residues. Germline V CDR1 and CDR2: MNHNY, SVGAGI (reference sequence). Here the CDR3 DNA reads TGTGCCAGCAGCCGCAGGGATAATTCACCCCTCCACTTT. Its translation is CASSRRDNSPLHF.